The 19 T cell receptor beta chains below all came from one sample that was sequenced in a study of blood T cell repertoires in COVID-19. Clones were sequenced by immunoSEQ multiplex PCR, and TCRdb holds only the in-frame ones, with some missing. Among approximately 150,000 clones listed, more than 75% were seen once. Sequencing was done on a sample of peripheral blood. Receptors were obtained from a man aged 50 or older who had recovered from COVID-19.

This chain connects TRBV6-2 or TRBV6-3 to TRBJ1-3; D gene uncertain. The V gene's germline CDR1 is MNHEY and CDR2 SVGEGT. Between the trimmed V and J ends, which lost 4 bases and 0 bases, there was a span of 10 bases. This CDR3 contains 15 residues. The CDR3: CASSFLPGSGNTIYF. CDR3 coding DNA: TGTGCCAGCAGTTTTCTTCCAGGCTCTGGAAACACCATATATTTT.

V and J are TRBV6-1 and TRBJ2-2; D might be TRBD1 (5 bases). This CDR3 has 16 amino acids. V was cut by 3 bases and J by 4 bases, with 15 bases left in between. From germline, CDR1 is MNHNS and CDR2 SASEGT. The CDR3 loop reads CASSDPLDSATGELFF. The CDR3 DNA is TGTGCCAGCAGTGACCCCCTTGACAGCGCCACCGGGGAGCTGTTTTTT.

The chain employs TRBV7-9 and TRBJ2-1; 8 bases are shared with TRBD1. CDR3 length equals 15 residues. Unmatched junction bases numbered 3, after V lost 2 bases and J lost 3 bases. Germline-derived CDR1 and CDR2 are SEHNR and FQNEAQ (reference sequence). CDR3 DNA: TGTGCCAGCAGCTTACTACAGGGGGGCTACAATGAGCAGTTCTTC. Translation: CASSLLQGGYNEQFF. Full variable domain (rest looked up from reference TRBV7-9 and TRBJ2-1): DTGVSQNPRHKITKRGQNVTFRCDPISEHNRLYWYRQTLGQGPEFLTYFQNEAQLEKSRLLSDRFSAERPKGSFSTLEIQRTEQGDSAMYLCASSLLQGGYNEQFFGPGTRLTVL.

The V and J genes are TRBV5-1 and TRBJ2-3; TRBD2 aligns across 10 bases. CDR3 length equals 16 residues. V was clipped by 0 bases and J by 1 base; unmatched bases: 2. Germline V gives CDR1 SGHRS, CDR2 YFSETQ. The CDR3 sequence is CASSLGLAGGTDTQYF. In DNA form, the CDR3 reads TGCGCCAGCAGCTTGGGACTAGCGGGCGGCACAGATACGCAGTATTTT.

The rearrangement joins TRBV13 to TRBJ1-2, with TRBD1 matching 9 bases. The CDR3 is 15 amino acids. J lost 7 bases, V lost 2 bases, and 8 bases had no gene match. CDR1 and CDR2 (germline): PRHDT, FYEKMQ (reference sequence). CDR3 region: CASSLMTGGEGGYTF. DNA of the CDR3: TGTGCCAGCAGCTTAATGACAGGGGGAGAGGGTGGCTACACCTTC.

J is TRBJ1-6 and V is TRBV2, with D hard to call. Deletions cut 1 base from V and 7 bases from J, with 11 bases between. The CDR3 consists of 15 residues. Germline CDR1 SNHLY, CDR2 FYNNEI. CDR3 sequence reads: CASSEGGGRNSPLHF. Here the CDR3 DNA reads TGTGCCAGCAGTGAAGGAGGAGGGCGAAATTCACCCCTCCACTTT.

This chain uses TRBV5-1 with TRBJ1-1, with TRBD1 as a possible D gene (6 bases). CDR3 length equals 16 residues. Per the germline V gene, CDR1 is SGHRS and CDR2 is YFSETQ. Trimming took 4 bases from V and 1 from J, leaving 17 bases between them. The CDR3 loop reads CASSRGLGTTNTEAFF. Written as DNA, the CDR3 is TGCGCCAGCAGCCGTGGCCTCGGGACAACGAACACTGAAGCTTTCTTT.

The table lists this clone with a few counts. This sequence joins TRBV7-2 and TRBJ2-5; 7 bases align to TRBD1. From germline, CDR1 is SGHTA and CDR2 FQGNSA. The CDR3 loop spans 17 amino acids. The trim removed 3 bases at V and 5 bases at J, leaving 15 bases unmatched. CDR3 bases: TGTGCCAGCAGCTTGACGGGGCTGGACAGGCCCCGGGAGACCCAGTACTTC. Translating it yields CASSLTGLDRPRETQYF. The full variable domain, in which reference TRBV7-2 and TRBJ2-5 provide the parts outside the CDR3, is GAGVSQSPSNKVTEKGKDVELRCDPISGHTALYWYRQSLGQGLEFLIYFQGNSAPDKSGLPSDRFSAERTGGSVSTLTIQRTQQEDSAVYLCASSLTGLDRPRETQYFGPGTRLLVL.

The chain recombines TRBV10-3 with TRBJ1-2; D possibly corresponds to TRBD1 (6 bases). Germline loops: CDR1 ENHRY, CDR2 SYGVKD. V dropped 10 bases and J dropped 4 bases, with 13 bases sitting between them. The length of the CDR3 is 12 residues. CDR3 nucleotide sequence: TGTGCCACCCAGCCAGGGGCCTATGGCTACACCTTC. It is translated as CATQPGAYGYTF.

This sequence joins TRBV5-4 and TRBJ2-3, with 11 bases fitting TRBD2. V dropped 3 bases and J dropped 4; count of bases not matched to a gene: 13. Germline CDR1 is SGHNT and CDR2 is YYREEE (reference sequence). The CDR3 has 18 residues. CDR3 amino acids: CASSSANLAGGGADTQYF. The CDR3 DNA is TGTGCCAGCAGCTCCGCTAACCTAGCGGGGGGCGGCGCAGATACGCAGTATTTT.

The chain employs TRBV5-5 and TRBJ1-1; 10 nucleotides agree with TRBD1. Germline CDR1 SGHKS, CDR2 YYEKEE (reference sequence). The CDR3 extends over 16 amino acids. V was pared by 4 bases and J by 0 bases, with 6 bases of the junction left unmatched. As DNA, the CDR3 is TGTGCCAGCAGCCTTCGACAGGGGGCCTTGAACACTGAAGCTTTCTTT. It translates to CASSLRQGALNTEAFF.

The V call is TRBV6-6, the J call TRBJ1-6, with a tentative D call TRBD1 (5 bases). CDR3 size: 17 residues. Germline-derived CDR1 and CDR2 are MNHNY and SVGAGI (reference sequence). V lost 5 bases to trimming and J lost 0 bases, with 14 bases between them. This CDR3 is CASSQTGRSSYNSPLHF. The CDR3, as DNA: TGTGCCAGCAGTCAAACAGGTCGGAGCTCCTATAATTCACCCCTCCACTTT.

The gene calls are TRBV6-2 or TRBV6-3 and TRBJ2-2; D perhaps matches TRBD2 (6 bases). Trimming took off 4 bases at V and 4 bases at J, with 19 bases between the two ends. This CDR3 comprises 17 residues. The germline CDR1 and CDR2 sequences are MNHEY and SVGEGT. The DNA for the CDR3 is TGTGCCAGCAGTTCCCCCTTGAGACGGGGGATCACCGGGGAGCTGTTTTTT. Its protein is CASSSPLRRGITGELFF.

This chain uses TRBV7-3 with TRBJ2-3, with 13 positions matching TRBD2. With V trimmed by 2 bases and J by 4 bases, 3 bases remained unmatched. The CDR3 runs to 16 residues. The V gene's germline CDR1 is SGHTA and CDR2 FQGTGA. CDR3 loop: CASSLGTSGVADTQYF. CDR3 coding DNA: TGTGCCAGCAGCTTAGGGACTAGCGGGGTCGCAGATACGCAGTATTTT. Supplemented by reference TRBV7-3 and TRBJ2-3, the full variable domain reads GAGVSQTPSNKVTEKGKYVELRCDPISGHTALYWYRQSLGQGPEFLIYFQGTGAADDSGLPNDRFFAVRPEGSVSTLKIQRTERGDSAVYLCASSLGTSGVADTQYFGPGTRLTVL.

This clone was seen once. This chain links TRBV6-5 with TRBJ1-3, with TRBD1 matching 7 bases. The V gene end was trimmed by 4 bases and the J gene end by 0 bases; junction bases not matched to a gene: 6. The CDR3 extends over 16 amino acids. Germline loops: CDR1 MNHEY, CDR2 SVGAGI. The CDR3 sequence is CASSWDRANSGNTIYF. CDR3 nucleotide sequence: TGTGCCAGCAGTTGGGACAGAGCGAACTCTGGAAACACCATATATTTT.

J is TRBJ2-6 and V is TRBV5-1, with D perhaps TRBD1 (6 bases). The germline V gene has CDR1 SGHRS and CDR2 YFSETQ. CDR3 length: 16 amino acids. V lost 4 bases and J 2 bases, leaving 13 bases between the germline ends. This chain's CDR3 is CASSPDRQAGANVLTF. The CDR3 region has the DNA TGCGCCAGCAGCCCCGACAGACAGGCTGGGGCCAACGTCCTGACTTTC.

The CDR3 region has the DNA TGCGCCAGCAGCTTGGAAGCGGCTCGGAACACCGGGGAGCTGTTTTTT. Encoded protein: CASSLEAARNTGELFF. This sequence joins TRBV5-1 and TRBJ2-2; a weak D match, TRBD2 (5 bases). The germline CDR1 and CDR2 sequences are SGHRS and YFSETQ. This CDR3 has 16 amino acids. The V gene lost 0 bases and the J gene lost 1 base, with 10 bases spanning the gap.

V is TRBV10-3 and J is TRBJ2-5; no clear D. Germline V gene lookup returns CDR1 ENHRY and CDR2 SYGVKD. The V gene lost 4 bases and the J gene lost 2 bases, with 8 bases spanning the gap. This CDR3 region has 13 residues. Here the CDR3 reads CAISGAAQETQYF. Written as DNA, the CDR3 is TGTGCCATCAGTGGGGCTGCTCAAGAGACCCAGTACTTC.

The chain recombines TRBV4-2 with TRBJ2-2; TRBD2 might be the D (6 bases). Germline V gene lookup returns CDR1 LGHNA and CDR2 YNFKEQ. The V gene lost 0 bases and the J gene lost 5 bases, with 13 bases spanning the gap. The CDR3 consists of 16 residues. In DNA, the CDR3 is TGTGCCAGCAGCCAAGATCGCGGCGGGGTAACCGGGGAGCTGTTTTTT. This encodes CASSQDRGGVTGELFF.